This T cell receptor beta chain is drawn from a study of T cells in Graves' hyperthyroidism and ophthalmopathy (dated by TCRdb to the late 2010s). Concerning the study at large: Peripheral blood was collected at initial diagnosis, before any treatment. Prospective prediction of ophthalmopathy was tested in an independent validation cohort consisting of 18 to 20 hyperthyroidism patients and around 17 patients who later progressed to ophthalmopathy. To identify TCR V-J signatures that set the groups apart, the researchers used a discovery cohort of 100 or so patients, made up of fewer than 50 with Graves' ophthalmopathy and some 60 with stable Graves' hyperthyroidism. The paper describes TCR Vbeta CDR3 sequencing of fewer than 150 peripheral blood samples, made up of 43 ophthalmopathy patients, some 76 hyperthyroidism patients and 17 progressor patients. In addition, the study compared T-cell repertoires in thyroid tissue and in blood from about 6 Graves' hyperthyroidism patients. After blood sampling, hyperthyroidism patients were treated with methimazole at a starting dose of 30 mg daily, and ophthalmopathy patients were treated with high-dose intravenous methylprednisolone. For training and testing, the approximately 92 patients in the discovery cohort were randomly divided in a 7:3 ratio.

The CDR3 spans 14 residues, from the cysteine through the phenylalanine. Kept here is only the CDR3 DNA, which spans 42 bases and is read in frame from base 1. Per the germline V gene, SGHTA is the CDR1 and FQGTGA is the CDR2. At the junction V is shortened by 1 base and J by 2 bases, with 7 bases in between. Study-wide conclusions, independent of this receptor: In validation, the model predicted progression to ophthalmopathy with over 65% sensitivity and about 72% specificity, a median of 6.5 months before onset. Most expanded thyroid clonotypes (frequency above 0.001) were also detected in blood, a finding suggesting that blood repertoires may reflect thyroid immune responses. Sample size was not statistically predetermined, and investigators were not blinded to group allocation. In cross-validation, a model built on a 13 V-J signature told ophthalmopathy apart from stable hyperthyroidism with over 85% sensitivity and roughly 81% specificity, and in testing the same model reached 80%/75%.

The TCR beta CDR3 regions were amplified from the RNA transcripts. A first-round RT-PCR of the TCR CDR3 used the HTBI primer set with the Qiagen OneStep RT-PCR kit. Libraries were constructed in a second round of multiplex PCR, after which size selection and purification were carried out. The libraries were sequenced on an Illumina HiSeq2000 using paired-end 100 bp reads. The study's own analysis went as follows. SOAPnuke was used to process the raw data, with reads discarded if the reads contained adapters or uncalled bases, had a mean Phred below 15, or lacked an exact constant-primer or identifier match. COPE v1.2.5 was used to merge high-quality paired reads, and clonotypes were defined as unique nucleotide sequences. MiTCR v1.1 was used to align the clonotypes against IMGT TRBV, TRBD and TRBJ reference segments. The analysis included only V-J combinations with a frequency above 0.0001, which together covered 99% to 99.2% of the repertoires. The TCS score was defined as the ratio of F50 (clonal expansion) to E x V (chaos), calculated using BLOSUM62-based TCRdist between CDR3 peptides within each V-J. Welch's t-statistics and random forest reduced roughly 540 V-J features to roughly 13, which were used in a naive Bayes classifier (R e1071). TCRdb handled the public reads itself, with Q25 trimming in fastp and clone calling in MiXCR, and kept productive beta chains. Entries are consolidated by CDR3 protein sequence, retaining the most common genes and DNA. The V and J calls here are based on TCRdb, not the publication. This sample comprises about 640,000 distinct CDR3 sequences, 13% to 15% of them detected only once. Around an eighth of the sample rests with the top ten.

Ophthalmopathy patients had moderately to severely active disease, with a Clinical Activity Score of 3 or more, a NOSPECS grade of 4 or more, and a disease duration of less than 3 months. Exclusion was applied to patients with uncontrolled infections, other autoimmune diseases, pregnancy or lactation. Diagnoses relied on clinical symptoms, serum thyroxine and TRAb, thyroid ultrasound and orbital computed tomography. PBMCs were isolated from roughly 10 ml of fresh peripheral blood by Ficoll-Paque density gradient centrifugation. Total RNA was extracted with Trizol reagent, and quality was checked on an Agilent 2100 Bioanalyzer. This clonotype was recorded at least ten times. What this receptor recognizes is not known. Within one base of it there is no much larger clone, and no base qualities were kept.

Sequenced sample: blood. The chain is made from TRBV7-3 and TRBJ2-3, with an unclear D gene assignment. This TCR was sampled from a woman in her forties or fifties with Graves' ophthalmopathy. The nucleotide sequence reads as follows: TGTGCCAGCAGCTTAAGTTGGCCCACAGATACGCAGTATTTT. This yields the protein CASSLSWPTDTQYF. With the portions outside the CDR3 filled from the reference TRBV7-3 and TRBJ2-3 genes, the complete variable region becomes GAGVSQTPSNKVTEKGKYVELRCDPISGHTALYWYRQSLGQGPEFLIYFQGTGAADDSGLPNDRFFAVRPEGSVSTLKIQRTERGDSAVYLCASSLSWPTDTQYFGPGTRLTVL.